This TCR beta chain came from a study of shared clonotypes between healthy human individuals. Per the original methods: Filtering differed since immunoSEQ provided only junctions, with no quality scores. TCRdb's copy holds only in-frame clones and misses some; the assay was immunoSEQ multiplex PCR. D and trimming were read from the DNA, whereas the V and J calls and clone size are those reported in that table. Among roughly 850,000 clones listed, approximately 97% were seen once. As regards this clone: Antigen: not known.

In germline, CDR1 is SEHNR, CDR2 FQNEAQ (reference sequence). The CDR3 contains 15 residues. Trimming stripped 4 bases from V and 7 bases from J, with 14 bases between. Naive CD8 cells comprised CD45RO-negative, CCR7-positively selected cells, excluding terminally differentiated effector memory CD45RA+ cells. Points from the study as a whole: Generation probability values for non-shared clonotypes were lower than those for clonotypes shared by all four donors.

The sample comprised naive CD8+ T cells sorted from blood. The chain combines TRBV7-9 with TRBJ2-6, with D perhaps given as TRBD1 or TRBD2 (5 bases each). The receptor comes from a man aged 30-40 years in good health. The CDR3 nucleotides read TGTGCCAGCAGCTGGGGACCGTCCGGCGCCAACGTCCTGACTTTC. Residues: CASSWGPSGANVLTF.